The rows below give T cell receptor beta chains drawn from one sample of a study of blood T cell repertoires in COVID-19. Assay: immunoSEQ multiplex PCR; the TCRdb copy retains only in-frame clones and omits some. The repertoire holds about 100,000 clones, with 65% to 90% as singletons. Sequencing was done on a sample of peripheral blood. These receptor sequences come from a man in his sixties with acute or convalescent COVID-19. The CDR3 runs from the conserved cysteine through the conserved F or W. The order of the fields is J gene, V gene, clone size, D gene, CDR3 DNA, CDR3 protein. D genes are given only for firm matches. For some rows the clone size is stated as once, few or many, or as a class when expanded; others skip it.

J: TRBJ2-3
V: TRBV11-1
size: NA
D: NA
DNA: TGTGCCAGCAGCTCCTTAGGGGGGGGAGGCACAGATACGCAGTATTTT
CDR3: CASSSLGGGGTDTQYF

J: TRBJ1-1
V: TRBV13
size: NA
D: TRBD1
DNA: TGTGCCAGCAGCCCCCGGGACAGTATGAACATTTTCACTGAAGCTTTCTTT
CDR3: CASSPRDSMNIFTEAFF

J: TRBJ1-3
V: TRBV6-5
size: NA
D: NA
DNA: TGTGCCAGCAGGAAGGGACTGCCTGGAAACACCATATATTTT
CDR3: CASRKGLPGNTIYF

J: TRBJ2-1
V: TRBV5-1
size: NA
D: TRBD1
DNA: TGCGCCAGCAGCCCCTCGCGAAATGACAGGGTCGTACACAATGAGCAGTTCTTC
CDR3: CASSPSRNDRVVHNEQFF

J: TRBJ1-4
V: TRBV7-8
size: NA
D: TRBD1
DNA: TGTGCCAGCAGCTTATACAGGGGGCAAAGAATAATGGAAAAACTGTTTTTT
CDR3: CASSLYRGQRIMEKLFF

J: TRBJ2-1
V: TRBV9
size: NA
D: NA
DNA: TGTGCCAGCAGCGTAGCAGAGGCGAATGAGCAGTTCTTC
CDR3: CASSVAEANEQFF

J: TRBJ2-3
V: TRBV9
size: NA
D: TRBD2
DNA: TGTGCCAGCAGCGTAGGGGGACTAAGGGATACGCAGTATTTT
CDR3: CASSVGGLRDTQYF

J: TRBJ2-1
V: TRBV29-1
size: NA
D: NA
DNA: TGCAGCAGCGGAGGCACCCGTTCCTACAATGAGCAGTTCTTC
CDR3: CSSGGTRSYNEQFF

J: TRBJ1-3
V: TRBV19
size: NA
D: NA
DNA: TGTGCCAGTAGTCCAGGGGATATTCCCCGATCAGACACCATATATTTT
CDR3: CASSPGDIPRSDTIYF

J: TRBJ1-6
V: TRBV3-1/TRBV3-2
size: NA
D: NA
DNA: TGTGCCAGCAGCCAAGATCTCGCGGGGGTGAATTCACCCCTCCACTTT
CDR3: CASSQDLAGVNSPLHF

J: TRBJ1-1
V: TRBV7-2
size: once
D: NA
DNA: TGTGCCAGCAGCTTAAGACAGCCGAACACTGAAGCTTTCTTT
CDR3: CASSLRQPNTEAFF

J: TRBJ1-6
V: TRBV6-5
size: NA
D: TRBD1
DNA: TGTGCCAGCAGTCAGAAAACAGGGGGAGTTTCACCCCTCCACTTT
CDR3: CASSQKTGGVSPLHF

J: TRBJ2-2
V: TRBV4-1
size: NA
D: NA
DNA: TGCGCCAGCAGCCAAACCCCGGGACTCCACACCGGGGAGCTGTTTTTT
CDR3: CASSQTPGLHTGELFF

J: TRBJ1-1
V: TRBV10-2
size: once
D: TRBD1
DNA: TGCGCCAGCAGTGTACAGGGGGTCAAGAGTGAAGCTTTCTTT
CDR3: CASSVQGVKSEAFF

J: TRBJ1-2
V: TRBV29-1
size: NA
D: TRBD1
DNA: TGCAGCGTTGAAGAGTTGACAGGGGCCGGAGGCTACACCTTC
CDR3: CSVEELTGAGGYTF

J: TRBJ1-2
V: TRBV12-5
size: NA
D: NA
DNA: TGTGCTAGTGGCCCGGGGGGGCTCTCCCGCTATGGCTACACCTTC
CDR3: CASGPGGLSRYGYTF

J: TRBJ2-3
V: TRBV29-1
size: NA
D: TRBD1
DNA: TGCAGCGCGGGACAGGGGATTTCAGATACGCAGTATTTT
CDR3: CSAGQGISDTQYF

J: TRBJ2-3
V: TRBV30
size: NA
D: NA
DNA: TGTGCCTGGAGGTCACAGGGAGAAGATACGCAGTATTTT
CDR3: CAWRSQGEDTQYF

J: TRBJ2-7
V: TRBV3-1/TRBV3-2
size: once
D: TRBD2
DNA: TGTGCCAGCAGCCGCCTCACTAGCGGGATATACGAGCAGTACTTC
CDR3: CASSRLTSGIYEQYF

J: TRBJ1-3
V: TRBV5-4
size: NA
D: TRBD1
DNA: TGTGCCAGCAGCCTAAGTCCCGGGACAGTTTTATCTGGAAACACCATATATTTT
CDR3: CASSLSPGTVLSGNTIYF

J: TRBJ2-3
V: TRBV11-2
size: NA
D: NA
DNA: TGTGCCAGCAGACTTCGACTAGCAGGGGCAGATACGCAGTATTTT
CDR3: CASRLRLAGADTQYF

J: TRBJ1-1
V: TRBV6-5
size: NA
D: NA
DNA: TGTGCCAGCAACCCCGAGGACAGAAACACTGAAGCTTTCTTT
CDR3: CASNPEDRNTEAFF

J: TRBJ2-3
V: TRBV9
size: NA
D: TRBD1
DNA: TGTGCCAGCAGCGTAGAGGGGGCCCCCCCAGATACGCAGTATTTT
CDR3: CASSVEGAPPDTQYF

J: TRBJ2-7
V: TRBV12-3/TRBV12-4
size: NA
D: TRBD1
DNA: TGTGCCAGCCGACCGACAGGGTGGTTTGCGCAGTACTTC
CDR3: CASRPTGWFAQYF

J: TRBJ1-1
V: TRBV5-4
size: NA
D: NA
DNA: TGTGCCAGCAGCTTGGATCAGAACACTGAAGCTTTCTTT
CDR3: CASSLDQNTEAFF

J: TRBJ2-7
V: TRBV7-9
size: NA
D: NA
DNA: TGTGCCAGCAGCTTATTCCTCTCTCCTTACGAGCAGTACTTC
CDR3: CASSLFLSPYEQYF

J: TRBJ2-2
V: TRBV9
size: NA
D: TRBD2
DNA: TGTGCCAGCAGCGTTCGAGCGGGAGGCCCTAACACCGGGGAGCTGTTTTTT
CDR3: CASSVRAGGPNTGELFF

J: TRBJ1-3
V: TRBV7-9
size: NA
D: NA
DNA: TGTGCCAGCAGCCCCCGGACATTTGTGGGAAACACCATATATTTT
CDR3: CASSPRTFVGNTIYF

J: TRBJ2-7
V: TRBV14
size: NA
D: NA
DNA: TGTGCCAGCAGCCTTCAACCGGCAGGGTACGACGAGCAGTACTTC
CDR3: CASSLQPAGYDEQYF

J: TRBJ2-3
V: TRBV9
size: NA
D: NA
DNA: TGTGCCAGCAGCGTAGCACAGCCAGCCAGGCCAGATACGCAGTATTTT
CDR3: CASSVAQPARPDTQYF

J: TRBJ2-6
V: TRBV6-6
size: NA
D: NA
DNA: TGTGCCAGCAGTCGAGTCGGGACTGCCTCTGGGGCCAACGTCCTGACTTTC
CDR3: CASSRVGTASGANVLTF

J: TRBJ1-2
V: TRBV3-1/TRBV3-2
size: NA
D: NA
DNA: TGTGCCAGCAGCCAAGGTGAGGGGACTCTGTCTGGCTACACCTTC
CDR3: CASSQGEGTLSGYTF

J: TRBJ2-1
V: TRBV9
size: once
D: TRBD1
DNA: TGTGCCAGCAGCGTAGCCGACAGGGGCGTCTACGGTGAGCAGTTCTTC
CDR3: CASSVADRGVYGEQFF

J: TRBJ1-2
V: TRBV6-1
size: NA
D: NA
DNA: TGTGCCAGCAGTGAAATTAGAGTGACGGGAAACTATGGCTACACCTTC
CDR3: CASSEIRVTGNYGYTF

J: TRBJ1-1
V: TRBV30
size: once
D: NA
DNA: TGTGCCTGGAGTAGGGAGACAGGAACTGAAGCTTTCTTT
CDR3: CAWSRETGTEAFF

J: TRBJ2-7
V: TRBV10-3
size: NA
D: NA
DNA: TGTGCCATCTCCCCAGGGTCCTACGAGCAGTACTTC
CDR3: CAISPGSYEQYF

J: TRBJ2-7
V: TRBV7-9
size: NA
D: NA
DNA: TGTGCCAGCAGCCGCCGGGACAACTCCTACGAGCAGTACTTC
CDR3: CASSRRDNSYEQYF

J: TRBJ1-2
V: TRBV2
size: NA
D: NA
DNA: TGTGCCAGCAGACAAAACCCCGCTAACTATGGCTACACCTTC
CDR3: CASRQNPANYGYTF

J: TRBJ1-2
V: TRBV30
size: NA
D: NA
DNA: TGTGCCTGGAGTCGGGGGGGAACAGGACCTTATGGCTACACCTTC
CDR3: CAWSRGGTGPYGYTF

J: TRBJ1-2
V: TRBV5-1
size: few
D: NA
DNA: TGCGCCAGCAGCTTGGGTGACAGTCCACCCCCTAGAAACTATGGCTACACCTTC
CDR3: CASSLGDSPPPRNYGYTF

J: TRBJ2-3
V: TRBV18
size: NA
D: TRBD2
DNA: TGTGCCAGCTCACCAACGAGACTAGCGGCTAGCACAGATACGCAGTATTTT
CDR3: CASSPTRLAASTDTQYF

J: TRBJ2-2
V: TRBV6-2/TRBV6-3
size: few
D: NA
DNA: TGTGCCAGCAGTTACGCGGGACAGCCGAACACCGGGGAGCTGTTTTTT
CDR3: CASSYAGQPNTGELFF

J: TRBJ2-2
V: TRBV11-2
size: once
D: NA
DNA: TGTGCCAGCAGCTTAGGGCTAGGAGCGAACACCGGGGAGCTGTTTTTT
CDR3: CASSLGLGANTGELFF

J: TRBJ2-1
V: TRBV10-1
size: NA
D: NA
DNA: TGCGCCAGCAGTGCTAGCGCCGGATACAATGAGCAGTTCTTC
CDR3: CASSASAGYNEQFF

J: TRBJ2-7
V: TRBV4-2
size: NA
D: TRBD1
DNA: TGTGCCAGCAGCCATCGAGGACAGGGGGGGTCCTACGAGCAGTACTTC
CDR3: CASSHRGQGGSYEQYF